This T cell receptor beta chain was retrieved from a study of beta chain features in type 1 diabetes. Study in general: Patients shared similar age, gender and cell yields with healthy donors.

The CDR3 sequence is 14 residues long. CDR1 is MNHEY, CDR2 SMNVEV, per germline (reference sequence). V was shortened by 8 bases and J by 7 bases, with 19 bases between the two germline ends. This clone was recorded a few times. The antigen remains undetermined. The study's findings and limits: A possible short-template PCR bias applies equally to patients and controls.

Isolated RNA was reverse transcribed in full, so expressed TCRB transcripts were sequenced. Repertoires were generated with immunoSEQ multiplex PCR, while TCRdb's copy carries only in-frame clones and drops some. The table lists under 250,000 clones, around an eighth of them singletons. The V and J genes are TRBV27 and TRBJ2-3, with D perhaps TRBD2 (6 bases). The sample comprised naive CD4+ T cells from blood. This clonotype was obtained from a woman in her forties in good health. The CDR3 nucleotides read TGTGCCAGCTGGAGGGGAGAAAATCCCCATACGCAGTATTTT. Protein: CASWRGENPHTQYF.